Listed below are T cell receptor beta chains from one sample, sequenced in a study of blood T cell repertoires in COVID-19. Using immunoSEQ multiplex PCR, the repertoire was profiled, and TCRdb retains in-frame clones only, with some absent. The sample carries about 200,000 clones, 82% recorded once. The sample consisted of peripheral blood. Receptors originate from a woman aged 65 to 85 with COVID-19, enrolled during active disease. The CDR3 runs from the conserved cysteine through the conserved F or W. Fields, in order: clone size, D gene, V gene, J gene, CDR3 DNA, CDR3 protein. D genes are given only for firm matches. Size is omitted from some rows. Given values are once, few, many or a class for expanded clones.

abundance: -; d_gene: TRBD2; v_gene: TRBV19; j_gene: TRBJ2-1; CDR3nt: TGTGCCAGTAGTATGACTAGCGGGAGGCCCTACAATGAGCAGTTCTTC; CDR3aa: CASSMTSGRPYNEQFF
abundance: -; d_gene: -; v_gene: TRBV24-1; j_gene: TRBJ2-5; CDR3nt: TGTGCCACCAGTGATCCAATACGGTCGCAAGAGACCCAGTACTTC; CDR3aa: CATSDPIRSQETQYF
abundance: -; d_gene: -; v_gene: TRBV27; j_gene: TRBJ1-6; CDR3nt: TGTGCCAGCAGTTCCTCCAGGCCTAATTCACCCCTCCACTTT; CDR3aa: CASSSSRPNSPLHF
abundance: -; d_gene: TRBD1; v_gene: TRBV6-2/TRBV6-3; j_gene: TRBJ1-5; CDR3nt: TGTGCCAGCAGTAGAGCCGGGACAGGGGTATATAGCAATCAGCCCCAGCATTTT; CDR3aa: CASSRAGTGVYSNQPQHF
abundance: few; d_gene: TRBD2; v_gene: TRBV7-7; j_gene: TRBJ2-5; CDR3nt: TGTGCCAGCAGTCGCTCGCGGGAGTACCTGGAGACCCAGTACTTC; CDR3aa: CASSRSREYLETQYF
abundance: -; d_gene: TRBD1; v_gene: TRBV10-3; j_gene: TRBJ1-1; CDR3nt: TGTGCCATCATGGGACAGGGGAGTGAAGCTTTCTTT; CDR3aa: CAIMGQGSEAFF
abundance: -; d_gene: TRBD2; v_gene: TRBV4-1; j_gene: TRBJ2-7; CDR3nt: TGCGCCAGCAGCCAAGAGGGGACTAGCGGCCCGTTTTCTGAGGCTATTTACGAGCAGTACTTC; CDR3aa: CASSQEGTSGPFSEAIYEQYF
abundance: -; d_gene: TRBD1; v_gene: TRBV5-1; j_gene: TRBJ1-4; CDR3nt: TGCGCCAGCAGCCTTTGGGACAGGAGAGAATTCAATGAAAAACTGTTTTTT; CDR3aa: CASSLWDRREFNEKLFF
abundance: -; d_gene: TRBD1; v_gene: TRBV4-2; j_gene: TRBJ1-3; CDR3nt: TGTGCCAGCAGCCAAGAAACGACAGGGACTGGTGGAAACACCATATATTTT; CDR3aa: CASSQETTGTGGNTIYF
abundance: -; d_gene: TRBD2; v_gene: TRBV19; j_gene: TRBJ2-7; CDR3nt: TGTGCCAGTAAACCTAGCGGGAGGGCCTCGCCCTACGAGCAGTACTTC; CDR3aa: CASKPSGRASPYEQYF
abundance: -; d_gene: -; v_gene: TRBV29-1; j_gene: TRBJ2-4; CDR3nt: TGCAGCGTTTATATGAGGGACAAAAACATTCAGTACTTC; CDR3aa: CSVYMRDKNIQYF
abundance: -; d_gene: TRBD1; v_gene: TRBV7-8; j_gene: TRBJ1-6; CDR3nt: TGTGCCAGCAGCACAAGACAGGGTGACTCACCCCTCCACTTT; CDR3aa: CASSTRQGDSPLHF
abundance: few; d_gene: TRBD1; v_gene: TRBV3-1/TRBV3-2; j_gene: TRBJ2-1; CDR3nt: TGTGCCAGCCTGTCAGGGGAGGGACAGGGGTACAATGAGCAGTTCTTC; CDR3aa: CASLSGEGQGYNEQFF
abundance: -; d_gene: -; v_gene: TRBV29-1; j_gene: TRBJ2-7; CDR3nt: TGCAGCGTTGAGGATAGGCGGGACTCGGGTCGTGACGAGCAGTACTTC; CDR3aa: CSVEDRRDSGRDEQYF
abundance: -; d_gene: -; v_gene: TRBV5-6; j_gene: TRBJ2-7; CDR3nt: TGTGCCAGCAGCTTCCGAGAAAGGCCTCTCAAGGGGCACTTC; CDR3aa: CASSFRERPLKGHF
abundance: once; d_gene: TRBD1; v_gene: TRBV6-2/TRBV6-3; j_gene: TRBJ2-5; CDR3nt: TGTGCCAGCAGTTCGCGGACAGGTCAGGGCCAGTACTTC; CDR3aa: CASSSRTGQGQYF
abundance: -; d_gene: TRBD1; v_gene: TRBV30; j_gene: TRBJ2-3; CDR3nt: TGTGCCTGGAAGGGGGTGACGACAGGGGGCGCGTATTTT; CDR3aa: CAWKGVTTGGAYF
abundance: -; d_gene: -; v_gene: TRBV29-1; j_gene: TRBJ1-2; CDR3nt: TGCAGCGTTGGCCCGGGGGGCCGAAACTATGGCTACACCTTC; CDR3aa: CSVGPGGRNYGYTF
abundance: -; d_gene: TRBD2; v_gene: TRBV30; j_gene: TRBJ2-1; CDR3nt: TGTGCCTGGAGTGGGGCTAGCGGGAGGGATGATGAGCAGTTCTTC; CDR3aa: CAWSGASGRDDEQFF
abundance: -; d_gene: TRBD1; v_gene: TRBV28; j_gene: TRBJ2-7; CDR3nt: TGTGCCAGCACCAAGGGGACAGGGACCTACGAGCAGTACTTC; CDR3aa: CASTKGTGTYEQYF
abundance: -; d_gene: TRBD2; v_gene: TRBV19; j_gene: TRBJ2-2; CDR3nt: TGTGCCAGTAGTATTCTAGCGGGAGGGTCCGGGGAGCTGTTTTTT; CDR3aa: CASSILAGGSGELFF
abundance: -; d_gene: -; v_gene: TRBV19; j_gene: TRBJ2-2; CDR3nt: TGTGCCAGTAGTATAGGTTCTCTGAACACCGGGGAGCTGTTTTTT; CDR3aa: CASSIGSLNTGELFF
abundance: few; d_gene: -; v_gene: TRBV19; j_gene: TRBJ1-2; CDR3nt: TGTGCCAGTGGGGGGGAAGCCCAGAACTATGGCTACACCTTC; CDR3aa: CASGGEAQNYGYTF
abundance: -; d_gene: -; v_gene: TRBV11-2; j_gene: TRBJ1-3; CDR3nt: TGTGCCAGCGGGAGTGGACGCTCTGGAAACACCATATATTTT; CDR3aa: CASGSGRSGNTIYF
abundance: -; d_gene: TRBD2; v_gene: TRBV24-1; j_gene: TRBJ2-2; CDR3nt: TGTGCCACCAGTGATTTAGTAGCGGGAGGCCCCTCCAGGGGGGAGCTGTTTTTT; CDR3aa: CATSDLVAGGPSRGELFF
abundance: few; d_gene: TRBD1; v_gene: TRBV11-2; j_gene: TRBJ2-3; CDR3nt: TGTGCCAGCAGCCCCGGACAGGGGGCTGGAGATACGCAGTATTTT; CDR3aa: CASSPGQGAGDTQYF